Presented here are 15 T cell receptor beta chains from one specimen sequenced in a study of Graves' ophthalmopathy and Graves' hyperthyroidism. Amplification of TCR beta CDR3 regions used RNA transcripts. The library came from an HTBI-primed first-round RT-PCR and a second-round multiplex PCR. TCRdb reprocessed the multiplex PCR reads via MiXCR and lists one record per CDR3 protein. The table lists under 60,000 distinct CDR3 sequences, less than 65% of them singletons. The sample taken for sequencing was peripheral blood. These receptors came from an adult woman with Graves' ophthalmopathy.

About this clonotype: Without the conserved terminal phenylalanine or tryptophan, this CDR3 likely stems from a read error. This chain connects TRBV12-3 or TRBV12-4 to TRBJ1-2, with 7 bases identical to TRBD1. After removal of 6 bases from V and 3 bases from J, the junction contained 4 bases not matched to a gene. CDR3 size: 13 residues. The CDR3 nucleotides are TGTGCCAGCAGCCCTGACAGGGACTATGGCTACACCCTC. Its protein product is CASSPDRDYGYTL.

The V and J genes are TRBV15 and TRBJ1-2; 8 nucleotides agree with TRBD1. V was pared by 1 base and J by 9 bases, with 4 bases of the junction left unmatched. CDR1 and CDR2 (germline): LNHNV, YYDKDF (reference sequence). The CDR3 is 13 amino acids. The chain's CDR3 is CATSRARTGSYTF. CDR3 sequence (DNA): TGTGCCACCAGCAGAGCCCGGACAGGGAGCTACACCTTC.

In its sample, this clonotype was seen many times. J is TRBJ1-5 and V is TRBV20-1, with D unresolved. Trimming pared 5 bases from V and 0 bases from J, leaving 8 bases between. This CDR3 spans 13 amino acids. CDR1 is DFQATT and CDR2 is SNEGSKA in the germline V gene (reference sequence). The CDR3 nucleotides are TGCAGTGCTTTAATAAATAGCAATCAGCCCCAGCATTTT. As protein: CSALINSNQPQHF.

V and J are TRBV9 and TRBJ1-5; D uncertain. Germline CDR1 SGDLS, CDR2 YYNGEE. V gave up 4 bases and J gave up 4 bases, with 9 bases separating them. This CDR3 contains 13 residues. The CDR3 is CASSYQVNQPQHF. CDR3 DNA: TGTGCCAGCAGCTACCAGGTTAATCAGCCCCAGCATTTT.

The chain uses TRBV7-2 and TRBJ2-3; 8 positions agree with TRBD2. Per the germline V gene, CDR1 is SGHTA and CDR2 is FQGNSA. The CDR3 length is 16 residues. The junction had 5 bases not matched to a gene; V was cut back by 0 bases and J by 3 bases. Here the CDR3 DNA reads TGTGCCAGCAGCTTAGCTAGCGGGAACTTTACAGATACGCAGTATTTT. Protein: CASSLASGNFTDTQYF.

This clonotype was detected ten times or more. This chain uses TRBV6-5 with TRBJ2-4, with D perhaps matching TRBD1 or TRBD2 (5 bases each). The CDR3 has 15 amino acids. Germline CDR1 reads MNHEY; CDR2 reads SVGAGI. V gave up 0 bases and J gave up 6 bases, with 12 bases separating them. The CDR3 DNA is TGTGCCAGCAGTTACTCGGTGGGACCACGAAACATTCAGTACTTC. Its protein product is CASSYSVGPRNIQYF.

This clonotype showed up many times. Here the CDR3 reads CSARSGSGGDTQYF. The CDR3 bases are TGCAGTGCTAGATCGGGGTCGGGTGGGGATACGCAGTATTTT. The chain carries TRBV20-1 and TRBJ2-3; weak D call: TRBD2 (5 bases). CDR1 DFQATT and CDR2 SNEGSKA come from the germline V gene (reference sequence). The V gene lost 2 bases and the J gene lost 6 bases, with 15 bases spanning the gap. The CDR3 is 14 amino acids.

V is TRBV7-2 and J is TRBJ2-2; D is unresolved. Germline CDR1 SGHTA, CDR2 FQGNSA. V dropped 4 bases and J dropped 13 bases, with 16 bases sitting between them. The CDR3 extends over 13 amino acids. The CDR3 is CASSSLASYGLFF. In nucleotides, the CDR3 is TGTGCCAGCAGCTCCCTGGCCAGCTATGGGCTGTTTTTT.

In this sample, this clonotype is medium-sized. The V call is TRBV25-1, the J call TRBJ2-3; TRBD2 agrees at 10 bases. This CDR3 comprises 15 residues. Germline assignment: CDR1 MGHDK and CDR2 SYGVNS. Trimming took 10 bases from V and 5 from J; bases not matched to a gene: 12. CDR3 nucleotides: TGTGCCAACCTCCTTCTAGCGGGAGAAAGAGATACGCAGTATTTT. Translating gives CANLLLAGERDTQYF.

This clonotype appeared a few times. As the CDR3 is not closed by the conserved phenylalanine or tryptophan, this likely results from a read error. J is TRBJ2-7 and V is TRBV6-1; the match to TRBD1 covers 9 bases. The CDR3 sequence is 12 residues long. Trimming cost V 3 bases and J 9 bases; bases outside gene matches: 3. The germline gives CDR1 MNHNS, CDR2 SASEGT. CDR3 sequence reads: CASSETGGGQYL. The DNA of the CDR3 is TGTGCCAGCAGTGAGACAGGGGGAGGGCAGTACCTC.

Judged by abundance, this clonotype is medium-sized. The CDR3: CSGGQTNYSPLHF. CDR3 in DNA: TGCAGTGGAGGGCAGACAAACTATTCACCCCTCCACTTT. The V gene is TRBV20-1, the J gene TRBJ1-6; D remains ambiguous. Trimming removed 7 bases from V and 8 bases from J, with 15 bases in between. The CDR3 runs 13 residues. In germline, CDR1 is DFQATT, CDR2 SNEGSKA (reference sequence).

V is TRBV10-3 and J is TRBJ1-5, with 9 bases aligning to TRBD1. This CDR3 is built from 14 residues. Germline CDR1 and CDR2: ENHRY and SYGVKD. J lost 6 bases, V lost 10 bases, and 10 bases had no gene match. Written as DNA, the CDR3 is TGTGCCAGCACGGACAGGGGCATTAGTCAGCCCCAGCATTTT. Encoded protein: CASTDRGISQPQHF.

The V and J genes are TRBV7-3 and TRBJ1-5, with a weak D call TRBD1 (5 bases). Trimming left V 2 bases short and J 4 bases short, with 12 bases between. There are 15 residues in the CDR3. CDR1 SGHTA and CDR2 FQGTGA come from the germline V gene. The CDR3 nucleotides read TGTGCCAGCAGCTTATGGATGGGGGGAAATCAGCCCCAGCATTTT. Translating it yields CASSLWMGGNQPQHF.

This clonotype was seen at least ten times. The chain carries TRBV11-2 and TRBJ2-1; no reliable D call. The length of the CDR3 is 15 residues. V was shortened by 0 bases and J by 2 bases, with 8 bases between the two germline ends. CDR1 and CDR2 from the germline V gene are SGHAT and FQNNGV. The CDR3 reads CASSLDSAAYNEQFF. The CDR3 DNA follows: TGTGCCAGCAGCTTAGATTCGGCAGCCTACAATGAGCAGTTCTTC.

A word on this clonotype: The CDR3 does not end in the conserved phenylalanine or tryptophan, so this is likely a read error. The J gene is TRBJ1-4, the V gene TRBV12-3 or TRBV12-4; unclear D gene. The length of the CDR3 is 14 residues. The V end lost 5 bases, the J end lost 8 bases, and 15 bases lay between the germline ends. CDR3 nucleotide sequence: TGTGCCAGCAGTACCCCTGGATGGTGGGAAAAACTGTTTTCT. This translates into CASSTPGWWEKLFS.